This T cell receptor beta chain was obtained from a study of blood T cell repertoires in COVID-19 (dated by TCRdb to the early 2020s). At the level of the whole study: Collaborator samples came from the United States, Italy and Spain and covered acute and convalescent phases of COVID-19. A freely available public database, intended as a resource for researchers studying the immune response to SARS-CoV-2, is where the repertoires were released. Subjects who had been exposed to COVID-19, were actively infected with it, or had recovered from it provided the deeply sampled blood TCRbeta repertoires that made up the dataset. A de-identified subject ID, COVID-19 status, age in years and sex were almost always included in the sample metadata. Where available, HLA class I and class II types were taken from metadata supplied by the sample provider and were not determined by assay-based typing. Samples came from the ongoing ImmuneRACE study (first 160 participants) plus 1,254 subjects from 6 global collaborators. The prospective study material was composed of cDNA or gDNA derived from T cells, B-cell-depleted T cells, or PBMCs.

The paper as a whole reports these results and caveats: The quantity of clinical and demographic metadata differed by source and by participant and was supplied without curation.

Sequences LGHNA (CDR1) and YSLEER (CDR2) are obtained from the germline V gene. Measured from the cysteine to the phenylalanine, the CDR3 is 15 residues long. The DNA shown is the 45-base CDR3, in frame from base 1. The germline ends are 12 bases apart after V is trimmed by 0 bases and J by 6 bases. As concerns this clone: It lacks a known antigen. No quality values exist for individual bases; no much larger clone is one base distant.

TCRbeta CDR3 regions were amplified from genomic DNA using the immunoSEQ Assay, a bias-controlled multiplex PCR. As for how the authors treated the data: The number of nucleated cells in each sample was estimated from the amplification of reference gene primers within the assay. To quantify the absolute abundance of each unique TCRbeta CDR3 rearrangement, sequence reads were collapsed and filtered. For each sample, productive Simpson clonality was calculated as the square root of Simpson's diversity index over productive rearrangements. The table comes from immuneACCESS by way of TCRdb, which keeps in-frame sequences with V and J called. Part of the clones is missing from these tables; in studies checked, under half for an unresolved V gene and the rest for unknown reasons. That table is the source of V, J and clone size, and D and trimming were worked out from the DNA. The sample table contains 250,000 to 350,000 clones; only one count was recorded for around nine tenths of them. The ten most abundant clones make up 6% to 7% of the sample.

In the prospective study, participants were about 18 to 100 years old, resided in 20 to 30 geographic areas of the United States, and were enrolled through a virtual design. In the prospective study, participants were assigned to cohorts based on the clinical history participants reported in a screening survey and a study questionnaire. Recovered participants in ImmuneRACE Cohort 3 were defined as having two consecutive negative NP/OP PCR tests, clearance from a healthcare professional, or resolution of symptoms. In the prospective study, whole blood, serum and a nasopharyngeal or oropharyngeal swab were collected from each participant by mobile phlebotomists. Participants in the prospective study had the option to provide additional blood draws and questionnaires over a roughly 2-month period. Before DNA extraction, blood samples from the prospective study were shipped at room temperature or frozen.

The chain was built from TRBV4-3 and TRBJ2-1; possibly the D gene is TRBD1, per 6 matching bases. Sample: PBMCs or T cells enriched from blood (not recorded which). The clonotype originates from a woman aged 40 to 55 who had recovered from COVID-19. The CDR3 is CASSQDRIGGNEQFF. The nucleotide sequence reads TGCGCCAGCAGCCAAGATCGTATAGGGGGCAATGAGCAGTTCTTC.